This TCR beta chain was identified during a study of blood T cell repertoires in COVID-19. Across the study: The origin of the acute and convalescent COVID-19 samples was the United States, Italy and Spain.

Recruitment covered under 25 US areas and drew participants whose ages spanned about 18 to 89 years. Original processing notes: It was from reference gene primer amplification that nucleated cell counts were estimated. Sequenced by immunoSEQ multiplex PCR; TCRdb stores in-frame clones only, minus some. Clone size and V and J calls were adopted from that table, with D and trimming inferred from the DNA. The sample has approximately 450,000 clones, nearly 90% seen once. The CDR3 runs 12 residues. Trimming shortened V by 7 bases and J by 2 bases, and 7 bases separated the two germline ends. Sample: PBMCs or T cells enriched from blood (not recorded which). V gene TRBV12-3 or TRBV12-4 combines with J gene TRBJ2-3; a possible D gene is TRBD1 (5 bases). The sequence came from a woman younger than 30 with acute COVID-19. The CDR3 nucleotides are TGTGCCAGCAAGGGGCCCACAGATACGCAGTATTTT. This sequence encodes CASKGPTDTQYF.